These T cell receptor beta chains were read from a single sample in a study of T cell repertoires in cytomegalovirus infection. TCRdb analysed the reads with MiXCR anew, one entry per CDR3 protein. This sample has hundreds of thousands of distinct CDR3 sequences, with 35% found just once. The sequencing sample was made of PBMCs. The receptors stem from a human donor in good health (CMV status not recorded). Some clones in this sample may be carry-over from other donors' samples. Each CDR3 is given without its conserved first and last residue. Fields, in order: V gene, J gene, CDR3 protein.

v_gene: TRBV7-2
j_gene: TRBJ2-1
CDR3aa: ASSSTWSREQF

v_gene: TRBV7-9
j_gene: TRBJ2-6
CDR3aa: ASSLGVGGSHSGANVLT

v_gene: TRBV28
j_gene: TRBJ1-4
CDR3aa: ASSFNWRTNEKLF

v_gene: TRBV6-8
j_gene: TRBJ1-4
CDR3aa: ASSQTGKNNEKLF

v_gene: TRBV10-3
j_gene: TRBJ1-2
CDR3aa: ATHTPGTAINYGYT

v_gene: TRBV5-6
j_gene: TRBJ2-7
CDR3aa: ASSRLTGTGNYEQY

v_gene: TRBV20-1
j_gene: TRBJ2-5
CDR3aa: SARDLFVGGETQY

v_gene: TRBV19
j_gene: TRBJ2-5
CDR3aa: ASSAPGQGQETQY

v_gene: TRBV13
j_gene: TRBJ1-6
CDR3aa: ASSVSRTDNSPLH

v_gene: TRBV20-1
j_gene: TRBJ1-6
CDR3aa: SARDRGRITDNSPLH

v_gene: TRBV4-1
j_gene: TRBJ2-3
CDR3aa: ASSQWPGTDTQY

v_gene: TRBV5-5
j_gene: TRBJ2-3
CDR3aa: ASSLPSSDTQY

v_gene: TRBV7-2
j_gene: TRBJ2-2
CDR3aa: ASSPPPGTGELF

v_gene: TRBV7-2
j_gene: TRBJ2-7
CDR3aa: ASSPPDPEQY

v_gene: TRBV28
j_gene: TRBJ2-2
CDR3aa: ASRRDRAPLGGELF

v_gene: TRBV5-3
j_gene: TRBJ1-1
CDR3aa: ASSLERNTEAL

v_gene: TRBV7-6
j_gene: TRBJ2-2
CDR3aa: ASSLSTSNTGELF

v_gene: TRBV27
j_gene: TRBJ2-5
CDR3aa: ASSLSPTSGETQY

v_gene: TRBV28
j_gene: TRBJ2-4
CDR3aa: AISLGLAGKNIQY

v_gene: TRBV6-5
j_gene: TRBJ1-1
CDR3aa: ASSYSGRVVLEAF

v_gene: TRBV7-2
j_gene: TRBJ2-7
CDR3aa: ASSFRGSPTEQY

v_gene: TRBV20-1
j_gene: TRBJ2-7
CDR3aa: SALDSVRTYEQY

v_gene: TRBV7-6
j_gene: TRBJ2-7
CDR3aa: ASRPDGGRLEQY

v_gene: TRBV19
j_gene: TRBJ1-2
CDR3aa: ASSSQGAIYGYT

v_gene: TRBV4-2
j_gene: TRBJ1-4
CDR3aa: ASSQGVGANNEKLF

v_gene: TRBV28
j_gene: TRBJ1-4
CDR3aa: ASRARLGKEKLF